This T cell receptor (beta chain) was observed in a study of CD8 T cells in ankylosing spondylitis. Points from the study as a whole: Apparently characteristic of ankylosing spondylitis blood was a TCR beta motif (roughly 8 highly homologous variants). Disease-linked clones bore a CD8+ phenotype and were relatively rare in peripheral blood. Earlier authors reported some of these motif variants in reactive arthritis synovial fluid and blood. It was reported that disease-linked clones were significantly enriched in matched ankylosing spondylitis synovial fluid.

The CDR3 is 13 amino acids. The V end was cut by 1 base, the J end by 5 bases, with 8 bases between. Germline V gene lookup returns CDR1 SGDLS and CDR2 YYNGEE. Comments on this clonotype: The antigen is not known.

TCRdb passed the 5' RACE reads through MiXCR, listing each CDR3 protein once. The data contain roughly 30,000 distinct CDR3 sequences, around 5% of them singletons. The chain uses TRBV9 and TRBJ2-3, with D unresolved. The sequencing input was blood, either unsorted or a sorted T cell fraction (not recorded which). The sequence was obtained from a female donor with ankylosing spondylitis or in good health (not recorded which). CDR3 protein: CASSVRSQDTQYF. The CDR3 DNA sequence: TGTGCCAGCAGCGTAAGGTCTCAAGATACGCAGTATTTT.